The TCR beta chain under discussion was sequenced for a study of cytomegalovirus exposure and HLA in healthy donors. This clone was counted once. Trimming cost V 5 bases and J 2 bases, with 11 bases left between them. Germline-derived CDR1 and CDR2 are SEHNR and FQNEAQ (reference sequence). There are 14 residues in the CDR3. The PCR had 60 Vbeta and 13 Jbeta primers. Using immunoSEQ multiplex PCR, the repertoire was profiled, and TCRdb retains in-frame clones only, with some absent. The data contain around 98,000 clones, about three quarters of them singletons. The source material was PBMCs. This sequence was found in a middle-aged man in good health and CMV-seronegative. V is TRBV7-9 and J is TRBJ2-3; no firm D call. CDR3 sequence reads: CASSVGSPTDTQYF. The CDR3 DNA is TGTGCCAGCAGCGTGGGCAGCCCCACAGATACGCAGTATTTT.